This T cell receptor (beta chain) stems from a study of T cell responses to AZD1222 COVID-19 vaccine. The protocol was immunoSEQ multiplex PCR, while the TCRdb copy is restricted to in-frame clones and leaves out a portion. The sample holds 75,000 to 100,000 clones; more than 85% are singletons and the top ten take under 3.5%. This CDR3 region has 12 residues. V shed 3 bases and J shed 4 bases, with 3 bases lying between them. The germline gives CDR1 MDHEN, CDR2 SYDVKM. The source is an adult who received the AZD1222 COVID-19 vaccine. This chain links TRBV28 with TRBJ1-4; D unresolved. The sample here was peripheral blood, taken 28 days after the second AZD1222 dose. The CDR3 protein is CASSLFNEKLFF. The CDR3 nucleotides read TGTGCCAGCAGTTTGTTTAATGAAAAACTGTTTTTT.